The 8 T cell receptor beta chains given below trace back to one sample, sequenced in a study of blood T cells in healthy people across ages. The second PCR ran roughly 6 to 11 cycles with a sample-barcoded 5' primer and J-beta primers. One entry per CDR3 protein results from TCRdb running MiXCR on the 5' RACE reads. The sample includes approximately 960,000 distinct CDR3 sequences, approximately 32% seen only once; the top ten take around 9.6%. These data also formed part of another study, on T cells of mothers and their children.

Material: blood. These receptors all come from a middle-aged woman in good health.

This clonotype was observed a handful of times. At one of its ends the junction is not consistent with the germline gene, which may arise from a read error. V is TRBV20-1 and J is TRBJ1-1; no firm D call. Per the germline V gene, CDR1 is DFQATT and CDR2 is SNEGSKA (reference sequence). This CDR3 comprises 15 residues. The CDR3 DNA reads as TGCAGCGCTATGAATTGGCAAGACATGAATGGTGAAGCTTTCTTT. This gives the protein CSAMNWQDMNGEAFF.

This clonotype has at least ten counts. The chain employs TRBV30 and TRBJ2-1; 12 nucleotides line up with TRBD2. CDR1 is GTSNPN and CDR2 is SVGIG in the germline V gene (reference sequence). This CDR3 is built from 15 residues. The J segment lost 4 bases and the V segment lost 1 base, leaving 2 bases of the junction unmatched. CDR3 sequence (DNA): TGTGCCTGGAGTGATCTAGCGGGGGGGTACAATGAGCAGTTCTTC. Translation gives CAWSDLAGGYNEQFF.

This sequence joins TRBV6-1 and TRBJ1-5; TRBD1 is a possible D gene (6 bases). The CDR3 has 14 residues. The germline V gene encodes CDR1 MNHNS and CDR2 SASEGT. The V end was cut by 5 bases, the J end by 4 bases, with 12 bases between. This CDR3 is CASSYQGLNQPQHF. Here the CDR3 DNA reads TGTGCCAGCAGTTATCAGGGGTTGAATCAGCCCCAGCATTTT.

This sequence joins TRBV9 and TRBJ1-6; 7 bases agree with TRBD1. With V trimmed by 0 bases and J by 6 bases, 3 bases remained unmatched. The germline gives CDR1 SGDLS, CDR2 YYNGEE. CDR3 size: 15 residues. CDR3 DNA sequence: TGTGCCAGCAGCGTAGCAGGGGGGCCTAATTCACCCCTCCACTTT. As protein: CASSVAGGPNSPLHF.

The rearrangement links TRBV7-2 to TRBJ1-4, with unresolved D. Germline V CDR1 and CDR2: SGHTA, FQGNSA. The CDR3 runs to 15 residues. V was pared by 4 bases and J by 0 bases, with 9 bases between. CDR3 residues: CASSSNIATNEKLFF. The CDR3 coding sequence is TGTGCCAGCAGCTCGAACATTGCAACTAATGAAAAACTGTTTTTT.

This clonotype has more than one count but fewer than ten. The chain has TRBV5-1 and TRBJ1-2, with TRBD1 as a possible D gene (5 bases). The germline V and J ends were trimmed by 5 bases and 3 bases, with 11 bases remaining between them. CDR1 and CDR2 from the germline V gene are SGHRS and YFSETQ. The CDR3 covers 13 residues. The CDR3 region is CASRSRDHYGYTF. CDR3 DNA sequence: TGCGCCAGCAGGTCCAGGGACCACTATGGCTACACCTTC.

This clonotype was observed many times. The chain employs TRBV27 and TRBJ1-5; TRBD1 aligns across 8 bases. CDR3 length equals 15 residues. V was clipped by 6 bases and J by 1 base; unmatched bases: 5. The germline V gene has CDR1 MNHEY and CDR2 SMNVEV (reference sequence). The CDR3 spells CASSPGTGSNQPQHF. The CDR3 bases are TGTGCCAGCAGCCCTGGGACAGGCAGCAATCAGCCCCAGCATTTT.

The V and J genes are TRBV28 and TRBJ2-1, with D tentatively TRBD1 or TRBD2 (5 bases each). V lost 6 bases to trimming and J lost 8 bases, with 17 bases between them. Germline CDR1 MDHEN, CDR2 SYDVKM. The CDR3 covers 14 residues. CDR3 in amino acids: CASSTGTVVDEQFF. Here the CDR3 DNA reads TGTGCCAGCAGCACCGGGACGGTCGTCGATGAGCAGTTCTTC. Using reference TRBV28 and TRBJ2-1 for the parts outside the CDR3, the full variable domain is DVKVTQSSRYLVKRTGEKVFLECVQDMDHENMFWYRQDPGLGLRLIYFSYDVKMKEKGDIPEGYSVSREKKERFSLILESASTNQTSMYLCASSTGTVVDEQFFGPGTRLTVL.